This T cell receptor beta chain was captured by sequencing in a study of blood T cell repertoires in COVID-19. Study-level information: Samples came from the United States, Italy and Spain, spanning acute and convalescent COVID-19. The cDNA or gDNA used as material had been derived from T cells, B-cell-depleted T cells, or PBMCs.

Original processing notes: Nucleated cell number was recorded as an estimate derived from reference gene primer amplification. Clones were sequenced by immunoSEQ multiplex PCR, and TCRdb holds only the in-frame ones, with some missing. The DNA gave D and trimming, while V, J and clone size come from that table. The profile covers 100,000 to 150,000 clones, with approximately 82% appearing a single time and roughly 9.7% taken by the ten largest. The CDR3 sequence is 16 residues long. Germline V gene sequence: CDR1 MNHEY, CDR2 SVGAGI. V lost 2 bases to trimming and J lost 7 bases; unmatched junction nucleotides: 7.

Sequenced material: peripheral blood. This clonotype was sampled from a man in his forties with active or convalescent COVID-19. V and J are TRBV6-5 and TRBJ2-3, with 12 bases aligning to TRBD1. CDR3 in amino acids: CASSYRGTGGVNTQYF. In DNA form, the CDR3 reads TGTGCCAGCAGTTACCGGGGGACAGGGGGCGTGAATACGCAGTATTTT.